This TCR beta chain is from a study of T-cell memory formation after mild COVID-19 (dated by TCRdb to the early 2020s). As for the study more broadly: TCR sequence clusters from the two donors were found to be largely donor specific. Two young, previously healthy adult volunteers made up the cohort, one male and one female. T-cell clones expanding and contracting after mild COVID-19 in a couple of donors were tracked by longitudinal TCRalpha and TCRbeta repertoire sequencing.

What the authors observed across the whole study: Clones contracting from day 15 to 85 had balanced CD4/CD8 phenotypes, while a second wave expanding from day 15 to 37 was biased towards CD4+. Some responding clones were detected in pre-infection memory, suggesting pre-existing cross-reactive memory T cells joined the SARS-CoV-2 response. Contracting CD4+ clones were found mainly in CM and EM memory subsets, while CD8+ clones were enriched in EMRA. Whether the second-wave clones peaking on day 37 were SARS-CoV-2 specific was not confirmed. The study included only a couple of mild cases, and larger cohorts that include severe cases with pre-infection samples were judged to be necessary.

PBMCs were isolated by Ficoll-Paque density gradient centrifugation. There are a few counts of this clonotype. No antigen is known for it. Within one base of it there is no much larger clone, and no base qualities were kept. The CDR3 goes from the cysteine to the phenylalanine over 17 residues. Just CDR3 DNA is preserved here, 51 bases in frame from base 1. For sequencing, an Illumina NovaSeq 6000 was employed. cDNA libraries for TCRalpha and TCRbeta were prepared by 5'RACE using constant-segment primers, with sample barcodes and unique molecular identifiers added. Trizol reagent was used to extract RNA from every sample. Libraries were amplified in two PCR steps, with a second sample barcode and Illumina TruSeq adapters added in the second step. Libraries were sequenced on an Illumina NovaSeq with 2 x 150 bp paired-end reads. In the original analysis: Demultiplexing of reads and collapsing into UMI-guided consensus sequences were performed with migec v1.2.7. Using mixcr v2.1.11, UMI consensuses were aligned to TRA and TRB V and J templates and then assembled into clonotypes. Expanded or contracted clonotypes were those called significant by both edgeR and NoisET, with noise models trained on biological replicates. For edgeR calls, the cutoffs were a false discovery rate-adjusted p below 0.01 and a log2 fold-change threshold of 1. PCA with hierarchical clustering of max-normalized trajectories of the 1000 most abundant clonotypes was used as exploratory dynamics analysis. Separately sequenced CD4+ and CD8+ repertoires were used to assign the CD4 or CD8 phenotype of responding clones. The public reads were run again by TCRdb, first through fastp at Q25 and then through MiXCR, and only productive beta chains were kept. Each CDR3 protein appears once, grouped with its most common genes and DNA. TCRdb's processing, not the authors' own work, is the source of the V and J calls. This sample gives some 160,000 distinct CDR3 sequences in total; roughly 13% of them show up just once. About 3.3% of the sample goes to the ten largest clones.

The chain joins TRBV21-1 to TRBJ2-1; the table's D call, TRBD1, was not checked against the DNA. TRBV21-1 is termed a pseudogene. The specimen sequenced was PBMCs or a T cell subset sorted from them (not recorded which). This TCR derives from a man in his late teens or twenties who had mild COVID-19 (a few samples of this study predate the infection). The sample titles of this study are shuffled in the database, so cell type and time point are left out; the donor was told from shared clones. Here is the DNA: TGTGCCAGCAGCCCACACGGGACAGTGACAACCCGCAATGAGCAGTTCTTC. Translated, it gives CASSPHGTVTTRNEQFF.